These T cell receptor beta chains were read from a single sample in a study of early stage breast cancer tumors. This table comes from immunoSEQ multiplex PCR, and its TCRdb copy is limited to in-frame clones, with some not included. The sample has about 72,000 clones, 70% to 85% seen once. Sequencing was carried out using blood. These receptors all come from a person in their 60s with breast cancer. The CDR3 runs from the conserved cysteine through the conserved F or W. D genes are given only for firm matches. Where a row states a size, it is once, few, many or the class of an expanded clone; other rows omit it.

TRBV27,TRBJ2-4,-,-,CASSPLDPGAKNIQYF,TGTGCCAGCAGTCCATTAGACCCCGGAGCCAAAAACATTCAGTACTTC
TRBV29-1,TRBJ2-2,-,TRBD1,CSVETGTDYTGELFF,TGCAGCGTTGAAACCGGGACAGACTACACCGGGGAGCTGTTTTTT
TRBV14,TRBJ2-1,-,TRBD2,CASSSIQLAGVPSYEQFF,TGTGCCAGCAGCTCGATACAGCTAGCGGGGGTCCCAAGCTATGAGCAGTTCTTC
TRBV7-8,TRBJ2-3,-,-,CASCGGPAATDTQYF,TGTGCCAGCTGCGGGGGCCCCGCCGCCACAGATACGCAGTATTTT
TRBV6-6,TRBJ2-7,-,TRBD1,CASSTENRGTYEQYF,TGTGCCAGCAGCACCGAAAACAGGGGCACCTACGAGCAGTACTTC
TRBV18,TRBJ2-5,-,-,CASSPNLRDIETQYF,TGTGCCAGCTCACCCAACCTCCGGGACATTGAGACCCAGTACTTC
TRBV11-3,TRBJ1-1,-,-,CASSLSGGEAFF,TGTGCCAGCAGCTTAAGTGGCGGGGAAGCTTTCTTT
TRBV2,TRBJ2-5,few,-,CASSGRIGQETQYF,TGTGCCAGCAGTGGAAGAATAGGACAAGAGACCCAGTACTTC
TRBV28,TRBJ1-3,-,TRBD1,CASQRTGTIGNTIYF,TGTGCCAGTCAAAGGACAGGCACGATTGGAAACACCATATATTTT
TRBV7-7,TRBJ2-5,-,-,CASSKSSAAETQYF,TGTGCTAGCAGCAAATCCTCGGCAGCGGAGACCCAGTACTTC
TRBV7-9,TRBJ2-3,few,TRBD2,CASSSTSGATDTQYF,TGTGCCAGCAGCAGCACTAGCGGGGCCACAGATACGCAGTATTTT
TRBV7-9,TRBJ1-5,-,TRBD1,CASSVGDSSNQPQHF,TGTGCCAGCAGCGTAGGGGACAGTAGCAATCAGCCCCAGCATTTT
TRBV7-9,TRBJ2-7,-,-,CASSLGFGQVEHEQYF,TGTGCCAGCAGCTTAGGATTCGGCCAGGTAGAACACGAGCAGTACTTC
TRBV6-1,TRBJ1-5,-,-,CASSETKTNRGQPQHF,TGTGCCAGCAGTGAGACCAAAACCAACCGGGGTCAGCCCCAGCATTTT
TRBV29-1,TRBJ2-2,-,-,CSVTNTGELFF,TGCAGCGTTACGAACACCGGGGAGCTGTTTTTT
TRBV27,TRBJ2-3,-,TRBD1,CASQGDGDTQYF,TGTGCCAGCCAGGGGGATGGGGATACGCAGTATTTT
TRBV27,TRBJ2-1,-,TRBD2,CASSLSRTSYEQFF,TGTGCCAGCAGTTTATCTCGGACTAGCTATGAGCAGTTCTTC
TRBV7-2,TRBJ1-5,few,-,CASSIQLNQPQHF,TGTGCCAGCAGCATACAGCTAAATCAGCCCCAGCATTTT
TRBV5-6,TRBJ2-2,-,TRBD1,CASSLNRGLTGELFF,TGTGCCAGCAGCTTAAACAGGGGGTTAACCGGGGAGCTGTTTTTT
TRBV7-2,TRBJ2-1,-,TRBD2,CASSLGLAGGNEQFF,TGTGCCAGCAGCTTAGGACTAGCGGGAGGAAATGAGCAGTTCTTC
TRBV6-1,TRBJ1-5,-,-,CASSEAGSNQPQHF,TGTGCCAGCAGTGAAGCCGGGAGCAATCAGCCCCAGCATTTT
TRBV11-1,TRBJ2-7,-,TRBD1,CASSLSLGQGLYEQYF,TGTGCCAGCAGCTTAAGCTTGGGACAGGGTTTATACGAGCAGTACTTC
TRBV6-6,TRBJ2-2,-,-,CASSRLRTGELFF,TGTGCCAGCAGCAGACTACGGACCGGGGAGCTGTTTTTT
TRBV7-2,TRBJ1-1,-,-,CASSRTNRAEAFF,TGTGCCAGCAGTCGGACGAACCGCGCTGAAGCTTTCTTT
TRBV5-1,TRBJ2-1,-,TRBD2,CASSLLAGYKSEQFF,TGCGCCAGCAGCCTATTAGCGGGGTACAAGAGTGAGCAGTTCTTC
TRBV18,TRBJ2-7,-,-,CASSPRAQSAEQYF,TGTGCCAGCTCACCCCGGGCCCAGTCGGCCGAGCAGTACTTC
TRBV28,TRBJ2-2,few,-,CASRPADRTGELFF,TGTGCCAGCAGGCCTGCCGACAGGACCGGGGAGCTGTTTTTT
TRBV5-5,TRBJ2-3,-,-,CASSPDADTQYF,TGTGCCAGCAGCCCGGACGCAGATACGCAGTATTTT
TRBV6-1,TRBJ1-4,-,TRBD1,CASSETRGGSEKLFF,TGTGCCAGCAGTGAAACCAGGGGGGGTTCGGAAAAACTGTTTTTT
TRBV5-4,TRBJ2-5,-,-,CAFALSGMETQYF,TGTGCCTTTGCTCTTTCGGGGATGGAGACCCAGTACTTC
TRBV14,TRBJ2-7,-,-,CASSQGGPQAEQYF,TGTGCCAGCAGCCAAGGGGGGCCCCAGGCGGAGCAGTACTTC
TRBV30,TRBJ1-5,-,-,CAWSGQGYQPQHF,TGTGCCTGGAGTGGGCAGGGATATCAGCCCCAGCATTTT
TRBV30,TRBJ2-1,-,-,CAWRQDSLRYEQFF,TGTGCCTGGAGGCAGGACTCTTTGAGGTATGAGCAGTTCTTC
TRBV7-9,TRBJ2-3,-,TRBD1,CASSLDREGTDTQYF,TGTGCCAGCAGCTTGGACAGGGAAGGGACAGATACGCAGTATTTT
TRBV30,TRBJ1-5,-,TRBD1,CAWGDSMDYSNQPQHF,TGTGCCTGGGGGGACAGCATGGACTATAGCAATCAGCCCCAGCATTTT
TRBV6-4,TRBJ2-1,-,TRBD1,CASSSTGGSGDEQFF,TGTGCCAGCAGTTCAACAGGGGGGTCGGGTGATGAGCAGTTCTTC
TRBV6-6,TRBJ1-1,-,TRBD1,CASSSGQGVLDTEAFF,TGTGCCAGCAGCTCCGGACAGGGGGTGTTGGACACTGAAGCTTTCTTT
TRBV28,TRBJ1-3,few,TRBD1,CASSPDRGSGNTIYF,TGTGCCAGCAGCCCCGACAGGGGCTCTGGAAACACCATATATTTT
TRBV28,TRBJ1-1,few,-,CASSSSRVEAFF,TGTGCCAGCAGTTCATCCCGGGTTGAAGCTTTCTTT
TRBV5-1,TRBJ2-5,-,-,CASSLASTAKETQYF,TGCGCCAGCAGCTTGGCCAGCACAGCCAAAGAGACCCAGTACTTC
TRBV5-1,TRBJ2-3,-,-,CASSRGGTDTQYF,TGCGCCAGCAGCCGAGGAGGTACAGATACGCAGTATTTT
TRBV2,TRBJ2-2,-,TRBD2,CASSSASGRAIGELFF,TGTGCCAGCAGTTCAGCGAGCGGGAGGGCCATCGGGGAGCTGTTTTTT
TRBV18,TRBJ2-3,-,-,CASSREGQPTDTQYF,TGTGCCAGCTCACGAGAGGGGCAGCCCACAGATACGCAGTATTTT
TRBV7-9,TRBJ1-2,-,-,CASSFDSYGYTF,TGTGCCAGCAGCTTTGACAGCTATGGCTACACCTTC
TRBV9,TRBJ2-7,once,-,CASSPGFRNYEQYF,TGTGCCAGCAGCCCCGGATTCAGGAACTACGAGCAGTACTTC
TRBV27,TRBJ1-6,-,TRBD1,CASSRSVGQVYNSPLHF,TGTGCCAGTTCAAGATCCGTGGGACAGGTTTATAATTCACCCCTCCACTTT
TRBV9,TRBJ2-3,-,TRBD2,CASSLFSGGGTDTQYF,TGTGCCAGCAGCTTATTTAGCGGGGGGGGGACAGATACGCAGTATTTT
TRBV4-1,TRBJ1-4,few,TRBD1,CASSNSVRGSNEKLFF,TGCGCCAGCAGCAACTCCGTCAGGGGGTCTAATGAAAAACTGTTTTTT
TRBV27,TRBJ1-2,few,TRBD1,CASSPVVRGDYGYTF,TGTGCCAGCTCCCCTGTTGTCAGGGGGGACTATGGCTACACCTTC
TRBV5-1,TRBJ2-1,-,-,CASSAGLNEQFF,TGCGCCAGCAGCGCTGGACTCAATGAGCAGTTCTTC
TRBV5-6,TRBJ1-3,-,-,CASSFGPWSSGNTIYF,TGTGCCAGCAGCTTTGGACCGTGGAGCTCTGGAAACACCATATATTTT
TRBV5-4,TRBJ1-2,once,-,CASSLKEVFYGYTF,TGTGCCAGCAGCTTGAAGGAGGTTTTCTATGGCTACACCTTC
TRBV5-1,TRBJ1-6,-,TRBD1,CASSETGGDNSPLHF,TGCGCCAGCAGCGAGACAGGGGGTGATAATTCACCCCTCCACTTT
TRBV29-1,TRBJ1-2,-,TRBD1,CSVGQGAGGYTF,TGCAGCGTAGGACAGGGGGCTGGGGGCTACACCTTC
TRBV28,TRBJ2-1,once,-,CASSRGLHEQFF,TGTGCCAGCAGCAGGGGACTTCATGAGCAGTTCTTC
TRBV7-2,TRBJ2-3,-,-,CASSLRPAGTAGDTQYF,TGTGCCAGCAGCTTAAGACCCGCCGGGACAGCGGGGGATACGCAGTATTTT
TRBV27,TRBJ2-3,once,TRBD1,CASSSPSARGTDTQYF,TGTGCCAGCAGTTCCCCTAGTGCCAGGGGGACAGATACGCAGTATTTT
TRBV19,TRBJ2-1,once,-,CARAPGVTYNEQFF,TGTGCCAGAGCCCCGGGAGTCACCTACAATGAGCAGTTCTTC
TRBV2,TRBJ2-7,few,-,CASSPLSSEQYF,TGTGCCAGCAGTCCCCTGAGTAGCGAGCAGTACTTC